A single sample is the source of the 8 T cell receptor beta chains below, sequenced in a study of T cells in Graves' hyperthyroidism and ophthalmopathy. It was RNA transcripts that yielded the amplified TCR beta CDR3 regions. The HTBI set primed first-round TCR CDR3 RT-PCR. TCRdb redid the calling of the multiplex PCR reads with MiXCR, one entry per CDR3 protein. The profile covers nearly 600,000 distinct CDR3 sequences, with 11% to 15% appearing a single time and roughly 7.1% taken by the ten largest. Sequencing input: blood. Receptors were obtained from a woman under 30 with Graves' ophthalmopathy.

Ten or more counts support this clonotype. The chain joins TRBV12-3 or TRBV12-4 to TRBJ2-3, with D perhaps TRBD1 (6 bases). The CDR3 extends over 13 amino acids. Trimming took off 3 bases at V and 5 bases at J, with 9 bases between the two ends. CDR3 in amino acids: CASSFPQGDTQYF. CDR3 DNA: TGTGCCAGCAGTTTCCCACAGGGAGATACGCAGTATTTT.

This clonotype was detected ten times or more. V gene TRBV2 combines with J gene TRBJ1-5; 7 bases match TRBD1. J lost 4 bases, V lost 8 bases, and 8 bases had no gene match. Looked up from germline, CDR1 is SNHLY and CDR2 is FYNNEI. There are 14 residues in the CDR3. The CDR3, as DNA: TGTGCCAGCGGCCACCCAGGGGGGAATCAGCCCCAGCATTTT. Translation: CASGHPGGNQPQHF.

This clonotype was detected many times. The CDR3 loop reads CASGTGPSYEQYF. In DNA, the CDR3 is TGTGCCAGCGGGACGGGACCCTCCTACGAGCAGTACTTC. The rearrangement links TRBV6-1 to TRBJ2-7; D may match TRBD1 or TRBD2 (5 bases each). The CDR3 runs 13 residues. Trimming left V 8 bases short and J 0 bases short, with 11 bases between. Looked up from germline, CDR1 is MNHNS and CDR2 is SASEGT.

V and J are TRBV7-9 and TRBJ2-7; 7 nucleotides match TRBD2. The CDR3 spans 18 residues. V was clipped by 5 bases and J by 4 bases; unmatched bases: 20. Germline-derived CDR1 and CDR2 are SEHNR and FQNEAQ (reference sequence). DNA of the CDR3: TGTGCCAGCAGCCTTAAGGCGGGGAAACTAGCGACCGTATACGAGCAGTACTTC. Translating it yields CASSLKAGKLATVYEQYF.

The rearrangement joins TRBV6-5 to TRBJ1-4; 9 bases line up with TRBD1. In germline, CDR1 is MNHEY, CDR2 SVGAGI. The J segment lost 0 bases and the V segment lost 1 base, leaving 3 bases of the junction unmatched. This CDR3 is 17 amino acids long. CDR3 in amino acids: CASSYLQGASTNEKLFF. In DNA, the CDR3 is TGTGCCAGCAGTTACTTACAGGGGGCGTCAACTAATGAAAAACTGTTTTTT.

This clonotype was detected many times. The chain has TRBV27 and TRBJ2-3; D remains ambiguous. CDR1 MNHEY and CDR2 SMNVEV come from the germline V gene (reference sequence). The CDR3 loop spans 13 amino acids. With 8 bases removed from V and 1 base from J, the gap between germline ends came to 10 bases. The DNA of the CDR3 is TGTGCCAGCCGGGCCACCGGCACAGATACGCAGTATTTT. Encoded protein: CASRATGTDTQYF.

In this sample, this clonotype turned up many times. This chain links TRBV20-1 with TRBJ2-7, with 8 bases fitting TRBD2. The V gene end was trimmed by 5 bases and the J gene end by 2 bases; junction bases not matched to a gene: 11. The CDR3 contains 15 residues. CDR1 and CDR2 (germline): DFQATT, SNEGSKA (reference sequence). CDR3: CSARRLATRTYEQYF. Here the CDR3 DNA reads TGCAGTGCTCGTCGACTAGCGACAAGAACCTACGAGCAGTACTTC.

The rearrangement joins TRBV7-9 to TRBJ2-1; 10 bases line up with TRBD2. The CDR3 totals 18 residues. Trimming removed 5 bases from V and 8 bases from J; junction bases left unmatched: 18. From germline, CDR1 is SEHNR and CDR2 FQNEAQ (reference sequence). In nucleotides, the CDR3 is TGTGCCAGCAGCCTCCCCCGGTCAGCGGGAGGGCCTTGGCATGAGCAGTTCTTC. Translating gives CASSLPRSAGGPWHEQFF.